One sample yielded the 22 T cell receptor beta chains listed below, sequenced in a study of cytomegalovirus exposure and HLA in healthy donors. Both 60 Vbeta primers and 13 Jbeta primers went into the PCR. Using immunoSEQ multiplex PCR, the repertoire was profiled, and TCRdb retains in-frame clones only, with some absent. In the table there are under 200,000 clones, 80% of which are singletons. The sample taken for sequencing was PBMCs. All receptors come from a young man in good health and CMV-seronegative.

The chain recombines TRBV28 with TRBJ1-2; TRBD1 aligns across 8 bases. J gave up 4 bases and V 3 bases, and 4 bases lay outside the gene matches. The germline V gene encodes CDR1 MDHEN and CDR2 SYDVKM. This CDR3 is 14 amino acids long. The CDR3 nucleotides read TGTGCCAGCAGTTTCCTGGACAGGGTCTATGGCTACACCTTC. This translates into CASSFLDRVYGYTF.

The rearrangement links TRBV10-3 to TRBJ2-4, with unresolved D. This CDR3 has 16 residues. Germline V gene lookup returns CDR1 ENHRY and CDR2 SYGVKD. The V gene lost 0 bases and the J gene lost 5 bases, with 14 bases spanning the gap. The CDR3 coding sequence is TGTGCCATCAGTGAGTCGTTAGACATCATCCAAAACATTCAGTACTTC. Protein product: CAISESLDIIQNIQYF.

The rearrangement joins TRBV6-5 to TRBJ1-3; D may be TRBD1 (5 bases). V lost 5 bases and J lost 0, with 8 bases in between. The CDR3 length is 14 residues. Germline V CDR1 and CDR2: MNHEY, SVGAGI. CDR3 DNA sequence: TGTGCCAGCAGTGAAAGGGGCTCTGGAAACACCATATATTTT. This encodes CASSERGSGNTIYF.

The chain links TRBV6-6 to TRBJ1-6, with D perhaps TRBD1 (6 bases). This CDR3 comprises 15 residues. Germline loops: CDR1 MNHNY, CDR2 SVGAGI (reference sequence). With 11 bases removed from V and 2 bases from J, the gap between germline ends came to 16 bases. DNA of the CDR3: TGTGCCGCCAGGGGCCCTGTCCCCTATAATTCACCCCTCCACTTT. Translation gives CAARGPVPYNSPLHF.

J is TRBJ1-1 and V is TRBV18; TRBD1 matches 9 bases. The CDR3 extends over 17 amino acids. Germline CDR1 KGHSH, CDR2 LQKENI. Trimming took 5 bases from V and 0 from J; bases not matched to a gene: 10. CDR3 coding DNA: TGTGCCAGCTCATCGAAGACAGGGGGTAGGATGAACACTGAAGCTTTCTTT. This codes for CASSSKTGGRMNTEAFF. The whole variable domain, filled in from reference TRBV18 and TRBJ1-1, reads NAGVMQNPRHLVRRRGQEARLRCSPMKGHSHVYWYRQLPEEGLKFMVYLQKENIIDESGMPKERFSAEFPKEGPSILRIQQVVRGDSAAYFCASSSKTGGRMNTEAFFGQGTRLTVV.

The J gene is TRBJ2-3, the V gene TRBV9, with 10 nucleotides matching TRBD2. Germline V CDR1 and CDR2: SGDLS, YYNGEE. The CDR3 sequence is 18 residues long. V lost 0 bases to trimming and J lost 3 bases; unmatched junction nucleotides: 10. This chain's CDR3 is CASSVAPQRGGGTDTQYF. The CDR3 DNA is TGTGCCAGCAGCGTAGCTCCCCAGCGGGGGGGCGGGACAGATACGCAGTATTTT.

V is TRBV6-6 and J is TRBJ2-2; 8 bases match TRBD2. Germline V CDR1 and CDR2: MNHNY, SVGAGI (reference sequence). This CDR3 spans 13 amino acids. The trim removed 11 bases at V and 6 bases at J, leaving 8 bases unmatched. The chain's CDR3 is CAASGSPPGELFF. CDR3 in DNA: TGTGCCGCCAGCGGGAGCCCCCCCGGGGAGCTGTTTTTT.

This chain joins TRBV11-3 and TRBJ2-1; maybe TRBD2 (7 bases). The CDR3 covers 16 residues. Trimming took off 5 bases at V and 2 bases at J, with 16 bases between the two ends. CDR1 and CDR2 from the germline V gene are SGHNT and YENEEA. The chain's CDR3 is CASSNRHGGPYNEQFF. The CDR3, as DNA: TGTGCCAGCAGCAACCGACACGGGGGGCCCTACAATGAGCAGTTCTTC.

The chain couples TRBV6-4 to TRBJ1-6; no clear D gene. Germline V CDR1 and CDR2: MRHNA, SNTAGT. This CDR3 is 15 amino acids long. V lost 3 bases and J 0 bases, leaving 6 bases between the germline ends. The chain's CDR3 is CASSEGSSYNSPLHF. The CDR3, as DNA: TGTGCCAGCAGTGAAGGGAGCTCCTATAATTCACCCCTCCACTTT.

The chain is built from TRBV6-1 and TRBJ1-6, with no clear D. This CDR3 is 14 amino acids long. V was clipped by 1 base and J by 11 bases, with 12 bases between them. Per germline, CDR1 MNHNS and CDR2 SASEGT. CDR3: CASSEVPVGTPLHF. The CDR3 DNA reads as TGTGCCAGCAGTGAAGTCCCGGTCGGGACACCCCTCCACTTT.

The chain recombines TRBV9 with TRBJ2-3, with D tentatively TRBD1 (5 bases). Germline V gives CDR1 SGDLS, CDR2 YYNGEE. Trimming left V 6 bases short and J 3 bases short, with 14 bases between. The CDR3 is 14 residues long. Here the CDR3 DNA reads TGTGCCAGCACCTCGCTGGGGCCGACAGATACGCAGTATTTT. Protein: CASTSLGPTDTQYF.

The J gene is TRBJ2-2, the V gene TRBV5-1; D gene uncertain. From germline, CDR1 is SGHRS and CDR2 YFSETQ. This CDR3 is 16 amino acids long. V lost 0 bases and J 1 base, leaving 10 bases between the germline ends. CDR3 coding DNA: TGCGCCAGCAGCTTGGCCATGACTCGGAACACCGGGGAGCTGTTTTTT. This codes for CASSLAMTRNTGELFF. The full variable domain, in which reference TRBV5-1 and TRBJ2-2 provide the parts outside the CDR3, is KAGVTQTPRYLIKTRGQQVTLSCSPISGHRSVSWYQQTPGQGLQFLFEYFSETQRNKGNFPGRFSGRQFSNSRSEMNVSTLELGDSALYLCASSLAMTRNTGELFFGEGSRLTVL.

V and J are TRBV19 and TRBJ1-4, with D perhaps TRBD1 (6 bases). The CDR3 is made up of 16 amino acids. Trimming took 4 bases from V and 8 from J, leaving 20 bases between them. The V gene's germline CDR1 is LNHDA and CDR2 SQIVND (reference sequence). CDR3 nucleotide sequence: TGTGCCAGTAGTACAATTGAGACAGGATCAGAGGAAAAACTGTTTTTT. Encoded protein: CASSTIETGSEEKLFF.

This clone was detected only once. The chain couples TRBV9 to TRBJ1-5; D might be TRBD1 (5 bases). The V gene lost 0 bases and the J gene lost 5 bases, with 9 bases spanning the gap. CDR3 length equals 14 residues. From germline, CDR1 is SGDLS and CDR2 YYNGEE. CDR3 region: CASSVDVGDQPQHF. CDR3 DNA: TGTGCCAGCAGCGTAGATGTAGGGGATCAGCCCCAGCATTTT.

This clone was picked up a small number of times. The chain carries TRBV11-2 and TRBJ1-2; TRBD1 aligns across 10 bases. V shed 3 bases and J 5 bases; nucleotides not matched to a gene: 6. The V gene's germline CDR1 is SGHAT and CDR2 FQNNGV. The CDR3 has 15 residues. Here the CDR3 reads CASSFQTGGRYGYTF. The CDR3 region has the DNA TGTGCCAGCAGCTTCCAGACAGGGGGCCGGTATGGCTACACCTTC.

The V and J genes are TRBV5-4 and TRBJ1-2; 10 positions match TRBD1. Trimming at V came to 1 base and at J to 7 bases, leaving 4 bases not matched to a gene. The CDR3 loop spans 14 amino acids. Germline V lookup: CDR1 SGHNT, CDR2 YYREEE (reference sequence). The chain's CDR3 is CASSLWDRGVGYTF. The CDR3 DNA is TGTGCCAGCAGCTTGTGGGACAGGGGTGTTGGCTACACCTTC.

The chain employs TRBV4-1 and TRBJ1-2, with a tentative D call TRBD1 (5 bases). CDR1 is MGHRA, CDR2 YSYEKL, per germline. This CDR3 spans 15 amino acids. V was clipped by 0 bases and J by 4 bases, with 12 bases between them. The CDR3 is CASSQESSGGYGYTF. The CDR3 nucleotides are TGCGCCAGCAGCCAAGAGTCTTCGGGGGGCTATGGCTACACCTTC.

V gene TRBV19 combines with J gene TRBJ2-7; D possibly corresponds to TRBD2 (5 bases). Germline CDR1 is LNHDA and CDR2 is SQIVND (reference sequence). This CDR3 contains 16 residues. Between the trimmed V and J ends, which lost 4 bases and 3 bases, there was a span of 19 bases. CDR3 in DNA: TGTGCCAGTAGTACCCAAGGAGGCAGAGGCGTCTACGAGCAGTACTTC. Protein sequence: CASSTQGGRGVYEQYF.

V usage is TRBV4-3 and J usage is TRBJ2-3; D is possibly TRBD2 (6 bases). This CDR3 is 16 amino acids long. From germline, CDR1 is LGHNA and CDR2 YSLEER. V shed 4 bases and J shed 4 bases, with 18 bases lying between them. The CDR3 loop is CASSLRRASEADTQYF. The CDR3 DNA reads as TGCGCCAGCAGCCTAAGACGAGCTAGCGAGGCAGATACGCAGTATTTT.

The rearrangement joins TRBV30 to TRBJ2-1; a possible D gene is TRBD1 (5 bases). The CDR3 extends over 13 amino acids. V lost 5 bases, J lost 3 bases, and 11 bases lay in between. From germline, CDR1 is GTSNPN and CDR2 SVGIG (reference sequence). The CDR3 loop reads CAWAGYFYNEQFF. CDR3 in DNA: TGTGCCTGGGCAGGGTATTTCTACAATGAGCAGTTCTTC.

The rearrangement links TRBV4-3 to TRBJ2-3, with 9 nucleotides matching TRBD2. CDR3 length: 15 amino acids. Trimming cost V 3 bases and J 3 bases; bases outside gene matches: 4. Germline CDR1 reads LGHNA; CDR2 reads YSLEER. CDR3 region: CASSQIAGDTDTQYF. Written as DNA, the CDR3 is TGCGCCAGCAGCCAGATAGCGGGGGATACAGATACGCAGTATTTT.

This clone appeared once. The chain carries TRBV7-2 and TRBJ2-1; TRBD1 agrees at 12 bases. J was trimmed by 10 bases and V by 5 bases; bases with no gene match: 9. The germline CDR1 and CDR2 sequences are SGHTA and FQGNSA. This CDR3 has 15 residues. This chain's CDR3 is CASSAPGQGAWEQFF. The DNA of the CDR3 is TGTGCCAGCAGCGCCCCGGGACAGGGGGCCTGGGAGCAGTTCTTC.